This is a list of T cell receptor beta chains from one sample in a study of T-cell reconstitution after alpha-beta-depleted transplantation in children. TCRdb ran MiXCR on the PCR reads and lists one entry per CDR3 protein. The data show about 300,000 distinct CDR3 sequences, approximately 7.3% seen once. This material consisted of peripheral blood, taken 360 days after TCRalphabeta/CD19-depleted stem cell transplant. The receptors shown here come from a female patient aged 2-10 years who had a stem cell transplant for Fanconi anemia, so the T cells may come from the graft donor. Both conserved end residues are part of each CDR3. D genes are given only for firm matches. Not every row has a clone size; where given, it reads once, few, many or a size class.

16	TRBV13	.	.	TRBJ2-3	CASSLEGGYSTDTQYF	TGTGCCAGCAGCTTAGAGGGGGGCTATAGCACAGATACGCAGTATTTT
17	TRBV7-2	.	TRBD2	TRBJ2-7	CASSLAHLAGGPYEQYF	TGTGCCAGCAGCTTAGCCCATCTAGCGGGGGGCCCCTACGAGCAGTACTTC
17	TRBV21-1	many	.	TRBJ2-7	CASSFHGTSGRVYEQYF	TGTGCCAGCAGCTTCCATGGGACTAGCGGGAGAGTCTACGAGCAGTACTTC
13	TRBV12-3/TRBV12-4	many	.	TRBJ2-7	CASTWTASHEQYF	TGTGCCAGCACATGGACAGCCTCCCACGAGCAGTACTTC
13	TRBV29-1	many	.	TRBJ1-2	CSVGTGTNYGYTF	TGCAGCGTCGGAACAGGGACTAACTATGGCTACACCTTC
15	TRBV4-1	.	.	TRBJ1-4	CASSQDLRAGEKLFF	TGCGCCAGCAGCCAAGATTTGCGGGCAGGAGAAAAACTGTTTTTT
14	TRBV12-3/TRBV12-4	many	.	TRBJ2-5	CASSFHSRPATQYF	TGTGCCAGCAGTTTTCACTCGCGGCCGGCGACCCAGTACTTC
17	TRBV4-2	many	.	TRBJ2-5	CASSQYVDPTEGETQYF	TGTGCCAGCAGCCAATATGTTGACCCCACCGAGGGAGAGACCCAGTACTTC
14	TRBV20-1	.	TRBD2	TRBJ2-7	CSARLLAGGDEQYF	TGCAGTGCTAGGCTACTAGCGGGGGGAGACGAGCAGTACTTC
13	TRBV10-2	.	.	TRBJ2-5	CASSEPSGETQYF	TGCGCCAGCAGTGAGCCCTCAGGGGAGACCCAGTACTTC
14	TRBV12-3/TRBV12-4	many	.	TRBJ2-3	CASREGTYTDTQYF	TGTGCCAGCAGGGAGGGTACCTACACAGATACGCAGTATTTT
13	TRBV7-6	few	.	TRBJ2-3	CATRGLELDTQYF	TGTGCCACGAGGGGACTGGAGCTCGATACGCAGTATTTT
15	TRBV9	.	TRBD2	TRBJ2-1	CASSGLAVPYNERFF	TGTGCCAGCAGCGGGCTAGCGGTACCCTACAATGAGCGGTTCTTC
18	TRBV6-5	few	TRBD1	TRBJ1-5	CASSYPPGTGDSNQPQHF	TGTGCCAGCAGTTACCCCCCAGGGACAGGGGATAGCAATCAGCCCCAGCATTTT
15	TRBV12-3/TRBV12-4	many	TRBD2	TRBJ2-1	CASSGLAGALNEQFF	TGTGCCAGCAGCGGTCTAGCGGGAGCGCTCAATGAGCAGTTCTTC